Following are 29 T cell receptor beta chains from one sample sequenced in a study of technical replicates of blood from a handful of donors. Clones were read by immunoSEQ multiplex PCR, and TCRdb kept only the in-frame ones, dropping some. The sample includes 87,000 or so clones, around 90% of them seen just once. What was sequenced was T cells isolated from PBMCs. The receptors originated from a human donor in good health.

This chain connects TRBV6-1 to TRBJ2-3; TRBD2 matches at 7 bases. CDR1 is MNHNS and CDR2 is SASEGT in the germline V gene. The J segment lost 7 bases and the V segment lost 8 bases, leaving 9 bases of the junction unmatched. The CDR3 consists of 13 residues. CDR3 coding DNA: TGTGCCAGCGGGGGGGAGGCCCGGTATACGCAGTATTTT. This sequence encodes CASGGEARYTQYF.

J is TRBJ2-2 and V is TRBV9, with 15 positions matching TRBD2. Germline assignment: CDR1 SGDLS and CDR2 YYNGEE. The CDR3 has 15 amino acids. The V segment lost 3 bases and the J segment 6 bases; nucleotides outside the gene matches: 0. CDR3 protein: CASSGTSGRAGELFF. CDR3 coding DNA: TGTGCCAGCAGCGGGACTAGCGGGAGGGCCGGGGAGCTGTTTTTT.

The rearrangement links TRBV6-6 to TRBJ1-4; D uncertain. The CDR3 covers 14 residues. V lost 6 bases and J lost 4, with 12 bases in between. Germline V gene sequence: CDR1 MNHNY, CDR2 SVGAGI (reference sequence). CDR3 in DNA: TGTGCCAGCAGCCCCGACACTGTTAATGAAAAACTGTTTTTT. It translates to CASSPDTVNEKLFF.

The CDR3: CASSVRTSGGYNEQFF. The CDR3 region has the DNA TGTGCCAGCAGCGTCCGGACTAGCGGGGGGTACAATGAGCAGTTCTTC. The V call is TRBV9, the J call TRBJ2-1; 14 bases are shared with TRBD2. Germline trimming cut 2 bases from V and 4 bases from J; bases unmatched to any gene: 2. Germline values: CDR1 SGDLS, CDR2 YYNGEE. The CDR3 sequence is 16 residues long. Complete variable domain (other parts from reference TRBV9 and TRBJ2-1): DSGVTQTPKHLITATGQRVTLRCSPRSGDLSVYWYQQSLDQGLQFLIQYYNGEERAKGNILERFSAQQFPDLHSELNLSSLELGDSALYFCASSVRTSGGYNEQFFGPGTRLTVL.

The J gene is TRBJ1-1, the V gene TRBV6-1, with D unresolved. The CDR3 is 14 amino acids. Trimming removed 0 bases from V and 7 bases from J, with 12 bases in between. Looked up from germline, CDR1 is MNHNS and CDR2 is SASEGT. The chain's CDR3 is CASSEARSKIEAFF. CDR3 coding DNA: TGTGCCAGCAGTGAAGCGCGGAGCAAGATTGAAGCTTTCTTT.

DNA of the CDR3: TGTGCCAGCAGGGCCAGTCTTTTACGAGAGACCCAGTACTTC. Its translation: CASRASLLRETQYF. The rearrangement links TRBV2 to TRBJ2-5; D is unresolved. This CDR3 region has 14 residues. V was pared by 6 bases and J by 4 bases, with 15 bases between. Germline CDR1 is SNHLY and CDR2 is FYNNEI.

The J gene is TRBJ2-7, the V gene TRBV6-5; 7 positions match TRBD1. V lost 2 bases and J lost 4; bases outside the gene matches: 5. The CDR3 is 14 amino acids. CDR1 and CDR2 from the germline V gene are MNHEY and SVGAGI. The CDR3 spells CASSYGTDYYEQYF. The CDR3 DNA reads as TGTGCCAGCAGTTACGGGACAGATTATTACGAGCAGTACTTC.

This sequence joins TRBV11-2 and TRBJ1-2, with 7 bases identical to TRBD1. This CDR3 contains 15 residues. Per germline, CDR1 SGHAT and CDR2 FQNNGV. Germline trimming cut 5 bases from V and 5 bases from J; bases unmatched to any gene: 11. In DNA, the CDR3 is TGTGCCAGCAGCCAGACAGGGCGTTTTTATTATGGCTACACCTTC. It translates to CASSQTGRFYYGYTF. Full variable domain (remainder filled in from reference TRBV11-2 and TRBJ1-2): EAGVAQSPRYKIIEKRQSVAFWCNPISGHATLYWYQQILGQGPKLLIQFQNNGVVDDSQLPKDRFSAERLKGVDSTLKIQPAKLEDSAVYLCASSQTGRFYYGYTFGSGTRLTVV.

As DNA, the CDR3 is TGCGCCAGCAGCCCGCAGGGGGCTTATGAGCAGTACTTC. Protein sequence: CASSPQGAYEQYF. This chain uses TRBV4-1 with TRBJ2-7; 8 positions match TRBD1. V trimming: 4 bases; J trimming: 7 bases; junction bases outside the gene matches: 6. The CDR3 contains 13 residues. CDR1 is MGHRA, CDR2 YSYEKL, per germline.

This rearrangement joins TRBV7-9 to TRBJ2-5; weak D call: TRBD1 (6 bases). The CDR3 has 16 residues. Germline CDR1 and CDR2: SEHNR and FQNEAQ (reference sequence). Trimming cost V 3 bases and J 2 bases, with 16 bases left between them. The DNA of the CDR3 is TGTGCCAGCAGCTTCCGGGACACACGAGGGCAAGAGACCCAGTACTTC. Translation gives CASSFRDTRGQETQYF.

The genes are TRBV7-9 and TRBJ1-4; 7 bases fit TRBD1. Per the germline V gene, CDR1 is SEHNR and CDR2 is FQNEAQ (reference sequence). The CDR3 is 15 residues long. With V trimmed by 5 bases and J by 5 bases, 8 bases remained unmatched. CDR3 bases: TGTGCCAGCAGCCCACAGACAGGGACAAATGAAAAACTGTTTTTT. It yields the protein CASSPQTGTNEKLFF.

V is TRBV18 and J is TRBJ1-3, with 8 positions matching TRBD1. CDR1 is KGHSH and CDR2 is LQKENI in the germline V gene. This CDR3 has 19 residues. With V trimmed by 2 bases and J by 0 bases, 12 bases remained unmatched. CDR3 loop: CASSPRGATGGSSGNTIYF. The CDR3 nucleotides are TGTGCCAGCTCACCAAGGGGCGCTACAGGGGGGTCCTCTGGAAACACCATATATTTT.

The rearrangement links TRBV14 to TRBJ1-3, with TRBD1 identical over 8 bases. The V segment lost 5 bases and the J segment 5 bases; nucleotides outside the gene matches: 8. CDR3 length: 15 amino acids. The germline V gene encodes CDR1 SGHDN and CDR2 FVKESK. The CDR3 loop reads CASSLTGTGRNTIYF. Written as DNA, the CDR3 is TGTGCCAGCAGCTTAACCGGGACAGGCAGAAACACCATATATTTT.

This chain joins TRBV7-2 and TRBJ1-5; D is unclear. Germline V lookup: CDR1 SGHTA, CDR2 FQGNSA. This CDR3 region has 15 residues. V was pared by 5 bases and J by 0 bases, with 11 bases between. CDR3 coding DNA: TGTGCCAGCAGCCTCTGGGCAGATAGCAATCAGCCCCAGCATTTT. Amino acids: CASSLWADSNQPQHF.

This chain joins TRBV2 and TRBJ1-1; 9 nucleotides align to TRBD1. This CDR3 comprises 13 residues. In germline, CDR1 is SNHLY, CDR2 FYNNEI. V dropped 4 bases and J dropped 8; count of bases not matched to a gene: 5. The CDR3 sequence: CASSVDRGSEAFF. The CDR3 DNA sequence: TGTGCCAGCAGTGTAGACAGGGGGTCGGAAGCTTTCTTT. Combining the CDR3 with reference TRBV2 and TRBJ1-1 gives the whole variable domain EPEVTQTPSHQVTQMGQEVILRCVPISNHLYFYWYRQILGQKVEFLVSFYNNEISEKSEIFDDQFSVERPDGSNFTLKIRSTKLEDSAMYFCASSVDRGSEAFFGQGTRLTVV.

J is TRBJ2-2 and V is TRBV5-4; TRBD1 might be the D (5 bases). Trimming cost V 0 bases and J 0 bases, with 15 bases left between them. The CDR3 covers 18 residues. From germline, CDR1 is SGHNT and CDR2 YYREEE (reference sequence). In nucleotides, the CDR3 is TGTGCCAGCAGCTTGGGTTATATCAGACAGACGAACACCGGGGAGCTGTTTTTT. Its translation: CASSLGYIRQTNTGELFF.

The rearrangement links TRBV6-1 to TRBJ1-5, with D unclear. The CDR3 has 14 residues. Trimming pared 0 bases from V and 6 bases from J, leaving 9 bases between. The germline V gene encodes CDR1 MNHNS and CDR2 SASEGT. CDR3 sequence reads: CASSEASGFQPQHF. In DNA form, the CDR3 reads TGTGCCAGCAGTGAAGCCTCAGGTTTTCAGCCCCAGCATTTT.

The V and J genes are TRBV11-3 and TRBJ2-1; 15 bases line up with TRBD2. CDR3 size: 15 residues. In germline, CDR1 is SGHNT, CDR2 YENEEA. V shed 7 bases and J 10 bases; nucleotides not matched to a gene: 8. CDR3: CASTPGLAGGPEQFF. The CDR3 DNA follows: TGTGCCAGCACCCCCGGACTAGCGGGGGGGCCCGAGCAGTTCTTC.

The CDR3 sequence: CASSPTPQRSSYNEQFF. The CDR3 DNA follows: TGCGCCAGCAGCCCAACTCCCCAGCGCAGCTCCTACAATGAGCAGTTCTTC. This sequence joins TRBV4-1 and TRBJ2-1; D ambiguous. Germline V gives CDR1 MGHRA, CDR2 YSYEKL. V shed 4 bases and J shed 0 bases, with 16 bases lying between them. The CDR3 has 17 amino acids.

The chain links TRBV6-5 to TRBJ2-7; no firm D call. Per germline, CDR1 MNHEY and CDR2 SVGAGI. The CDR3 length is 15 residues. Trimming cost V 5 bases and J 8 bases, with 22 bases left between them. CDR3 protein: CASSKTQTDPLKQYF. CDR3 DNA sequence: TGTGCCAGCAGTAAGACACAGACCGACCCGCTCAAGCAGTACTTC.

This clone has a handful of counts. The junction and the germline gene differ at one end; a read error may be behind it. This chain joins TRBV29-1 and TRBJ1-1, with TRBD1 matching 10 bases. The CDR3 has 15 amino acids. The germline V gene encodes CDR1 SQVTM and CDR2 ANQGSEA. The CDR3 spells CSVQDRGRVHTEAFF. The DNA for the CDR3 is TGCAGCGTTCAAGACAGGGGGCGCGTACACACTGAAGCTTTCTTT.

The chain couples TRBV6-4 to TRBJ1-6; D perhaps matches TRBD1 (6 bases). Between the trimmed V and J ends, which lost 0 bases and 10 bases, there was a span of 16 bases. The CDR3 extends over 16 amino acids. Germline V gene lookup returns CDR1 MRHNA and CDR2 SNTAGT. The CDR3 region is CASSDSAGATISPLHF. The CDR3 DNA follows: TGTGCCAGCAGTGACTCGGCGGGGGCGACGATATCACCCCTCCACTTT.

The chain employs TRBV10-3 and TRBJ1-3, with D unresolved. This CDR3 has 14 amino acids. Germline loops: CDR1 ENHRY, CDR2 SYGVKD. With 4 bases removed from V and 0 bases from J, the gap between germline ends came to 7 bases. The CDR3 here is CAISGHSSGNTIYF. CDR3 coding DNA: TGTGCCATCAGTGGTCACAGCTCTGGAAACACCATATATTTT.

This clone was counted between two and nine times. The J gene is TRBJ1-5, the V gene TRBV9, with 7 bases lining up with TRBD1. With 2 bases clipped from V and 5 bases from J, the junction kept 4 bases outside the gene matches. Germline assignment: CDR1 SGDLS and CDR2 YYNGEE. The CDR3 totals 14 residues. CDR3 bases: TGTGCCAGCAGCGTGGGACAGACGGATCAGCCCCAGCATTTT. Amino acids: CASSVGQTDQPQHF.

The CDR3 bases are TGTGCCAGCATGGTCGGGGGGGCCAACGAGCAGTACTTC. The encoded protein is CASMVGGANEQYF. The chain employs TRBV6-1 and TRBJ2-7; 8 bases map to TRBD2. The J segment lost 5 bases and the V segment lost 7 bases, leaving 7 bases of the junction unmatched. The CDR3 extends over 13 amino acids. CDR1 is MNHNS and CDR2 is SASEGT in the germline V gene.

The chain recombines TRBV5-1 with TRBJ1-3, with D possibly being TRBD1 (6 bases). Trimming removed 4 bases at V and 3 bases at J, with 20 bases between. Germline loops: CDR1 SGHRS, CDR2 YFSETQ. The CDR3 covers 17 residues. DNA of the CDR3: TGCGCCAGCAGCCTGGAGGTTATGGGGGCGCGTGGAAACACCATATATTTT. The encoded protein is CASSLEVMGARGNTIYF.

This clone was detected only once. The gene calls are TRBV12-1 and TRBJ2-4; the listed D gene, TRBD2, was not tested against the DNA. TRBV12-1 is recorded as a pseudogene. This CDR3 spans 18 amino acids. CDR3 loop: CASSFGSGRACDKNIQYF. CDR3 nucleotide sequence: TGTGCCAGCAGCTTTGGTAGCGGGAGGGCCTGCGACAAAAACATTCAGTACTTC.

As DNA, the CDR3 is TGCGCCAGCAGGACAGGGAATGGCTACACCTTC. This codes for CASRTGNGYTF. The V gene is TRBV5-1, the J gene TRBJ1-2; TRBD1 matches at 7 bases. CDR3 size: 11 residues. Germline V gene data show CDR1 as SGHRS and CDR2 as YFSETQ. With 5 bases clipped from V and 6 bases from J, the junction kept 1 base outside the gene matches.

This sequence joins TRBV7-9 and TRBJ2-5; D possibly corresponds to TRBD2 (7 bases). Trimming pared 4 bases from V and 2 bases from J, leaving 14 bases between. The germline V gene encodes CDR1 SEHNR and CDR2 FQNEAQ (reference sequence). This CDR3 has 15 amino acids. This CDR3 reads CASSSVGGTQETQYF. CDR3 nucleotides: TGTGCCAGCAGCTCCGTGGGGGGGACACAAGAGACCCAGTACTTC.